The 2 T cell receptor beta chains listed next were all sequenced from one sample in a study of T cells after yellow fever vaccination. TCRdb re-analysed the 5' RACE reads in MiXCR, keeping a single row per CDR3 protein. The repertoire includes 200,000 to 300,000 distinct CDR3 sequences, around 13% of them detected once, and less than 0.55% sits in the top ten. The material sequenced was CD4+ T cells sorted from PBMCs, taken 45 days after the yellow fever booster vaccination. The source of these receptors is a man aged 25 to 40 who received the YFV17D yellow fever vaccine.

This clonotype appeared a few times. This sequence joins TRBV12-3 or TRBV12-4 and TRBJ2-1; tentative D call: TRBD1 (5 bases). Trimming removed 1 base at V and 9 bases at J, with 13 bases between. The CDR3 length is 14 residues. CDR3 sequence: CASSLDRLRIEQFF. CDR3 in DNA: TGTGCCAGCAGTTTAGACAGGTTGCGCATTGAGCAGTTCTTC.

This clonotype was seen only a few times. The rearrangement joins TRBV4-2 to TRBJ2-1, with 10 positions matching TRBD2. CDR3 size: 17 residues. J gave up 1 base and V 0 bases, and 3 bases lay outside the gene matches. CDR1 and CDR2 (germline): LGHNA, YNFKEQ. The CDR3 nucleotides are TGTGCCAGCAGCCAAGAGCCAGCGGGAGGGTCCTACAATGAGCAGTTCTTC. Its protein is CASSQEPAGGSYNEQFF.